This entry lists 29 T cell receptor beta chains sequenced from one sample in a study of identical twins. TCRdb processed the 5' RACE reads anew with MiXCR; each CDR3 protein has one entry. The table records about 660,000 distinct CDR3 sequences, around 8.3% of them present only once. This sample was shared with a second study, whose subject was yellow fever vaccine responses in identical twins.

Specimen: PBMCs. The source is a young woman in good health.

This chain connects TRBV20-1 to TRBJ2-1; TRBD1 matches at 9 bases. The CDR3 is 13 amino acids. The J segment lost 3 bases and the V segment lost 8 bases, leaving 5 bases of the junction unmatched. Germline CDR1 is DFQATT and CDR2 is SNEGSKA (reference sequence). CDR3 sequence reads: CSFRDRDYNEQFF. CDR3 coding DNA: TGCAGTTTCCGGGACAGGGACTACAATGAGCAGTTCTTC.

The sample holds many counts of this clonotype. V usage is TRBV5-1 and J usage is TRBJ2-2, with D tentatively TRBD1 (5 bases). Germline V gene lookup returns CDR1 SGHRS and CDR2 YFSETQ. Between the trimmed V and J ends, which lost 1 base and 3 bases, there was a span of 13 bases. The CDR3 runs 16 residues. The CDR3 DNA reads TGCGCCAGCAGCTTGATGTGGGGCGGAGACACCGGGGAGCTGTTTTTT. It is translated as CASSLMWGGDTGELFF.

The V call is TRBV14, the J call TRBJ2-1; D might be TRBD1 (6 bases). This CDR3 contains 14 residues. V was clipped by 2 bases and J by 3 bases, with 8 bases between them. CDR1 SGHDN and CDR2 FVKESK come from the germline V gene. CDR3 DNA: TGTGCCAGCAGCCAAAAGGGACACTACAATGAGCAGTTCTTC. Translated: CASSQKGHYNEQFF.

This clonotype appeared a few times. This chain links TRBV2 with TRBJ2-1; 10 bases are a match to TRBD1. CDR1 is SNHLY and CDR2 is FYNNEI in the germline V gene. The CDR3 length is 15 residues. The ends lost 10 bases at V and 5 bases at J; junction bases unmatched: 11. This CDR3 reads CATRDRGVVHNEQFF. CDR3 coding DNA: TGTGCCACCCGGGACAGGGGTGTCGTCCACAATGAGCAGTTCTTC.

The CDR3 loop reads CASSLPQGTGGYTF. CDR3 bases: TGTGCCAGCAGCCTACCACAGGGGACGGGCGGCTACACCTTC. The chain couples TRBV4-2 to TRBJ1-2; TRBD1 agrees at 7 bases. The germline V gene has CDR1 LGHNA and CDR2 YNFKEQ. V gave up 4 bases and J gave up 8 bases; unmatched junction bases: 10. The CDR3 has 14 amino acids.

The sample holds a few counts of this clonotype. The rearrangement uses TRBV21-1 and TRBJ2-2; TRBD2 is the table's D call and was not checked against the DNA. TRBV21-1 is reported as a pseudogene. The CDR3 runs 17 residues. The DNA for the CDR3 is TGTGCCAGCAGCAAAGGGTCGGCGGGAGCTGCCACCGGGGAGCTGTTTTTT. The encoded protein is CASSKGSAGAATGELFF.

This chain connects TRBV6-5 to TRBJ1-2; D gene uncertain. From germline, CDR1 is MNHEY and CDR2 SVGAGI. The CDR3 contains 13 residues. Trimming pared 0 bases from V and 3 bases from J, leaving 5 bases between. The CDR3 DNA reads as TGTGCCAGCAGTTACTCACCGGACTATGGCTACACCTTC. Its translation: CASSYSPDYGYTF.

This clonotype was seen repeatedly, ten times or more. This sequence joins TRBV6-6 and TRBJ2-5; no definite D call. V was shortened by 6 bases and J by 5 bases, with 4 bases between the two germline ends. The germline CDR1 and CDR2 sequences are MNHNY and SVGAGI (reference sequence). The CDR3 has 10 residues. The CDR3 here is CASRAETQYF. The CDR3 DNA follows: TGTGCCAGCAGAGCGGAGACCCAGTACTTC.

Here the CDR3 DNA reads TGCGCCAGCAGCTCCCGGCTGAACACTGAAGCTTTCTTT. Encoded protein: CASSSRLNTEAFF. This rearrangement joins TRBV5-1 to TRBJ1-1; no firm D call. Germline CDR1 SGHRS, CDR2 YFSETQ. This CDR3 has 13 residues. V lost 3 bases and J 0 bases, leaving 6 bases between the germline ends. Looking up the rest from reference TRBV5-1 and TRBJ1-1 gives the full variable domain: KAGVTQTPRYLIKTRGQQVTLSCSPISGHRSVSWYQQTPGQGLQFLFEYFSETQRNKGNFPGRFSGRQFSNSRSEMNVSTLELGDSALYLCASSSRLNTEAFFGQGTRLTVV.

The rearrangement uses TRBV10-3 and TRBJ2-7, with 8 positions matching TRBD1. V lost 10 bases, J lost 4 bases, and 6 bases stayed unmatched. The CDR3 loop spans 12 amino acids. Germline lookup yields CDR1 ENHRY and CDR2 SYGVKD. The CDR3 DNA follows: TGTGCCACTTCGACAGGGGTATACGAGCAGTACTTC. Its translation: CATSTGVYEQYF.

V gene TRBV7-9 combines with J gene TRBJ2-1, with 8 bases fitting TRBD2. Per the germline V gene, CDR1 is SEHNR and CDR2 is FQNEAQ (reference sequence). The CDR3 is 17 residues long. Unmatched junction bases numbered 11, after V lost 1 base and J lost 6 bases. Here the CDR3 reads CASSLVGTGLVGNEQFF. The DNA of the CDR3 is TGTGCCAGCAGCTTAGTAGGGACGGGACTAGTGGGCAATGAGCAGTTCTTC.

This clonotype has only a few counts. The chain uses TRBV5-1 and TRBJ2-3, with no clear D. The CDR3 has 16 amino acids. CDR1 SGHRS and CDR2 YFSETQ come from the germline V gene. The V and J ends lost 0 bases and 7 bases respectively, with 18 bases between them. In nucleotides, the CDR3 is TGCGCCAGCAGCTTGGCCCTGGCTAGAGGCCCATATACGCAGTATTTT. It yields the protein CASSLALARGPYTQYF.

V and J are TRBV27 and TRBJ2-1; 9 bases fit TRBD1. V gave up 0 bases and J gave up 7 bases; unmatched junction bases: 7. The CDR3 covers 16 residues. Germline V gives CDR1 MNHEY, CDR2 SMNVEV (reference sequence). In nucleotides, the CDR3 is TGTGCCAGCAGTTTATCGGGGACAGGGCTCGTAAATGAGCAGTTCTTC. Its protein is CASSLSGTGLVNEQFF.

This clonotype was seen only a few times. The rearrangement links TRBV7-9 to TRBJ1-1; tentatively, D is TRBD1 (6 bases). Germline assignment: CDR1 SEHNR and CDR2 FQNEAQ (reference sequence). V was shortened by 5 bases and J by 10 bases, with 14 bases between the two germline ends. CDR3 size: 12 residues. The DNA of the CDR3 is TGTGCCAGCAGCCAGGCGGGACATCTAGCTTTCTTT. As protein: CASSQAGHLAFF.

This clonotype came up a few times. CDR3 DNA sequence: TGTGCCAGCGGCCTTCGGGGCCGTGAAGCTTTCTTT. This sequence encodes CASGLRGREAFF. V usage is TRBV2 and J usage is TRBJ1-1; D may be TRBD1 (5 bases). The CDR3 length is 12 residues. With 8 bases removed from V and 7 bases from J, the gap between germline ends came to 14 bases. Germline values: CDR1 SNHLY, CDR2 FYNNEI. The full variable domain, its missing parts supplied by reference TRBV2 and TRBJ1-1, is EPEVTQTPSHQVTQMGQEVILRCVPISNHLYFYWYRQILGQKVEFLVSFYNNEISEKSEIFDDQFSVERPDGSNFTLKIRSTKLEDSAMYFCASGLRGREAFFGQGTRLTVV.

This clonotype was seen ten or more times. The J gene is TRBJ2-1, the V gene TRBV28, with 13 bases fitting TRBD2. This CDR3 has 15 residues. Germline loops: CDR1 MDHEN, CDR2 SYDVKM. V shed 6 bases and J 7 bases; nucleotides not matched to a gene: 6. CDR3: CASRPGLAGVNEQFF. CDR3 DNA: TGTGCCAGCAGACCCGGACTAGCGGGAGTTAATGAGCAGTTCTTC.

Notes on this clonotype: A much larger clone sits a single nucleotide away, making a read error possible. This CDR3 reads CARSLGFKRGVPGETQYF. The CDR3 DNA reads TGTGCCCGCAGTTTGGGTTTTAAGCGGGGAGTCCCCGGAGAGACCCAGTACTTC. The gene calls are TRBV12-3 or TRBV12-4 and TRBJ2-5; 7 positions match TRBD2. This CDR3 contains 18 residues.

This clonotype has just a few counts. V and J are TRBV6-2 or TRBV6-3 and TRBJ2-7; TRBD1 matches 7 bases. Trimming took 2 bases from V and 0 from J; bases not matched to a gene: 7. Germline CDR1 is MNHEY and CDR2 is SVGEGT. CDR3 length: 16 amino acids. The CDR3 sequence: CASSYATGTLSYEQYF. In DNA form, the CDR3 reads TGTGCCAGCAGTTACGCGACAGGGACGCTCTCCTACGAGCAGTACTTC.

This clonotype was picked up a small number of times. The chain employs TRBV12-3 or TRBV12-4 and TRBJ2-2, with unresolved D. The CDR3 has 15 amino acids. V shed 0 bases and J shed 4 bases, with 9 bases lying between them. CDR3 coding DNA: TGTGCCAGCAGTTTAGCCTCCATCTTCACCGGGGAGCTGTTTTTT. Protein sequence: CASSLASIFTGELFF.

This clonotype was observed a few times. The V call is TRBV15, the J call TRBJ1-4; possible D gene TRBD1, 5 bases. V was trimmed by 1 base and J by 3 bases, leaving 9 bases between them. This CDR3 comprises 15 residues. Looked up from germline, CDR1 is LNHNV and CDR2 is YYDKDF (reference sequence). The CDR3 is CATSRVRGSNEKLFF. The DNA of the CDR3 is TGTGCCACCAGCAGAGTAAGGGGATCTAATGAAAAACTGTTTTTT.

This clonotype was picked up a small number of times. This chain joins TRBV3-1 and TRBJ2-2; 9 bases align to TRBD2. Germline V CDR1 and CDR2: LGHDT, YNNKEL (reference sequence). Germline trimming cut 5 bases from V and 4 bases from J; bases unmatched to any gene: 8. CDR3 length: 16 amino acids. The CDR3, as DNA: TGTGCCAGCAGCAATAGGGGACTAGCTGGCACCGGGGAGCTGTTTTTT. Protein product: CASSNRGLAGTGELFF.

The table lists this clonotype with many counts. The chain carries TRBV25-1 and TRBJ1-2, with D unresolved. Deletions cut 7 bases from V and 2 bases from J, with 14 bases between. Germline loops: CDR1 MGHDK, CDR2 SYGVNS. The CDR3 has 14 amino acids. The CDR3 sequence is CASMGSTRNYGYTF. The DNA for the CDR3 is TGTGCCAGCATGGGGAGTACAAGAAACTATGGCTACACCTTC.

Only a few counts were recorded for this clonotype. V usage is TRBV20-1 and J usage is TRBJ2-5, with D tentatively TRBD1 or TRBD2 (5 bases each). This CDR3 has 13 residues. The germline V gene has CDR1 DFQATT and CDR2 SNEGSKA (reference sequence). Trimming left V 3 bases short and J 5 bases short, with 13 bases between. Here the CDR3 reads CSASAGSGETQYF. CDR3 nucleotides: TGCAGTGCTAGTGCAGGGTCGGGGGAGACCCAGTACTTC.

There are many counts of this clonotype. The DNA of the CDR3 is TGTGCCAGCAGTTACTCGCGGGCCACCGGGGAGCTGTTTTTT. This codes for CASSYSRATGELFF. V is TRBV6-5 and J is TRBJ2-2; possible D gene TRBD2, 5 bases. CDR1 and CDR2 from the germline V gene are MNHEY and SVGAGI. CDR3 length: 14 amino acids. Trimming removed 0 bases at V and 4 bases at J, with 6 bases between.

This clonotype has ten or more counts. The chain uses TRBV24-1 and TRBJ2-1; TRBD2 agrees at 14 bases. Trimming cost V 11 bases and J 7 bases; bases outside gene matches: 3. The germline V gene encodes CDR1 KGHDR and CDR2 SFDVKD. The length of the CDR3 is 13 residues. This chain's CDR3 is CASGLAGGNEQFF. CDR3 in DNA: TGTGCCAGTGGACTAGCGGGAGGTAATGAGCAGTTCTTC.

The chain uses TRBV29-1 and TRBJ2-1; 8 positions match TRBD2. Germline V gene lookup returns CDR1 SQVTM and CDR2 ANQGSEA. J gave up 9 bases and V 5 bases, and 9 bases lay outside the gene matches. The CDR3 totals 13 residues. CDR3 sequence: CSVMAGGYGEQFF. The CDR3 region has the DNA TGCAGCGTTATGGCGGGGGGTTACGGTGAGCAGTTCTTC.

CDR3 region: CSARGNPTLGLANEQYF. The CDR3 DNA reads TGCAGTGCTAGAGGAAATCCGACCCTGGGACTAGCTAACGAGCAGTACTTC. This chain connects TRBV20-1 to TRBJ2-7, with 9 bases matching TRBD2. In germline, CDR1 is DFQATT, CDR2 SNEGSKA (reference sequence). The V and J ends lost 1 base and 5 bases, in that order; junction bases with no gene match: 15. CDR3 length: 17 residues.

This clonotype appeared many times. V usage is TRBV3-1 and J usage is TRBJ1-1, with a weak D call TRBD1 (5 bases). The germline gives CDR1 LGHDT, CDR2 YNNKEL (reference sequence). V dropped 3 bases and J dropped 10 bases, with 12 bases sitting between them. The CDR3 covers 12 residues. The CDR3 nucleotides read TGTGCCAGCAGCCAGGTCGGGAGGGGAGCTTTCTTT. This sequence encodes CASSQVGRGAFF.

This clonotype was found many times. The chain uses TRBV5-5 and TRBJ2-7; D might be TRBD1 (5 bases). This CDR3 contains 13 residues. V was pared by 2 bases and J by 3 bases, with 9 bases between. Germline V gene lookup returns CDR1 SGHKS and CDR2 YYEKEE (reference sequence). CDR3 protein: CASSFATDYEQYF. The CDR3 bases are TGTGCCAGCAGCTTTGCGACAGACTACGAGCAGTACTTC.